These 3 T cell receptor beta chains were sequenced from one sample in a study of cytomegalovirus exposure and HLA in healthy donors. Researchers ran the PCR with 60 Vbeta and 13 Jbeta primers. The assay was immunoSEQ multiplex PCR, and TCRdb's table has in-frame clones only and misses some. Of 120,000 or so clones in the sample, around 79% were seen once. Sequencing was done on a sample of PBMCs. The receptors shown here come from a woman between 18 and 29 years old in good health and CMV-seronegative.

This chain uses TRBV18 with TRBJ1-2; 10 bases are a match to TRBD1. Trimming at V came to 4 bases and at J to 6 bases, leaving 8 bases not matched to a gene. The CDR3 is 15 residues long. Germline V gives CDR1 KGHSH, CDR2 LQKENI. The DNA of the CDR3 is TGTGCCAGCTCACGGTCTCCAGGACAGGGGGATGGCTACACCTTC. It translates to CASSRSPGQGDGYTF.

This chain links TRBV19 with TRBJ1-1, with D perhaps matching TRBD1 (6 bases). Germline-derived CDR1 and CDR2 are LNHDA and SQIVND (reference sequence). CDR3 length equals 18 residues. Trimming pared 2 bases from V and 2 bases from J, leaving 21 bases between. As DNA, the CDR3 is TGTGCCAGTAGTATATGGCAGGGGTTTCAAAAGGGTAACACTGAAGCTTTCTTT. Residues: CASSIWQGFQKGNTEAFF.

This clone turned up a few times. This chain links TRBV20-1 with TRBJ1-2; D unresolved. Trimming took 7 bases from V and 7 from J, leaving 13 bases between them. Germline CDR1 and CDR2: DFQATT and SNEGSKA (reference sequence). The CDR3 is made up of 11 amino acids. The CDR3 coding sequence is TGCAGTGTCCATCCGGGTGCTGGCTACACCTTC. Translated: CSVHPGAGYTF.